This TCR beta chain derives from a study of cytomegalovirus exposure and HLA in healthy donors. About this clone: The antigen remains unidentified.

Germline values: CDR1 SNHLY, CDR2 FYNNEI. The CDR3 loop spans 13 amino acids. V gave up 8 bases and J gave up 2 bases; unmatched junction bases: 2. Points from the study as a whole: The majority of TCR sequences were rare, yet some public TCRs appeared in many donors. Reportedly, TCR beta sequences accurately predicted HLA-A and HLA-B alleles in most subjects.

It was with 60 Vbeta and 13 Jbeta primers that the PCR ran. Libraries were prepared by immunoSEQ multiplex PCR; TCRdb keeps only in-frame clonotypes and omits some of them. Here the sample table reports some 120,000 clones. The sample consisted of PBMCs. This clonotype was obtained from a man aged 25 to 45 in good health and CMV-seronegative. This chain connects TRBV2 to TRBJ2-2, with TRBD1 identical over 7 bases. The CDR3 region has the DNA TGTGCCAGCCGGGACAGCAACACCGGGGAGCTGTTTTTT. Its protein is CASRDSNTGELFF.